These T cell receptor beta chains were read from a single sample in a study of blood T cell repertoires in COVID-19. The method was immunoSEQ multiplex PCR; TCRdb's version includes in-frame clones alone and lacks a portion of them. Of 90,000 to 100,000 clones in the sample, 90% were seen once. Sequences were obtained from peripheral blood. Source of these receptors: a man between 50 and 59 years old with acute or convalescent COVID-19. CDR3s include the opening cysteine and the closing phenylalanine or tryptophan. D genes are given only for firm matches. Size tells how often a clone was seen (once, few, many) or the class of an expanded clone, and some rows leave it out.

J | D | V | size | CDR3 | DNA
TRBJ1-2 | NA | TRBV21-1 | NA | CASSKATGDYGYTF | TGTGCCAGCAGCAAAGCGACAGGGGACTATGGCTACACCTTC
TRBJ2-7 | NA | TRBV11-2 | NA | CASSFGGSTYEQYF | TGTGCCAGCAGCTTCGGGGGTTCGACCTACGAGCAGTACTTC
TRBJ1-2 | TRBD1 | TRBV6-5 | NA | CASRPDRVHGYTF | TGTGCCAGCAGACCGGACAGGGTGCATGGCTACACCTTC
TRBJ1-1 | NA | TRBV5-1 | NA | CASSARSRMGQPSGAFF | TGCGCCAGCAGCGCTCGGTCGAGAATGGGGCAGCCGTCTGGGGCTTTCTTT
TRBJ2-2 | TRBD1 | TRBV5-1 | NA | CASSLRGTGITGELFF | TGCGCCAGCAGCTTGAGAGGGACAGGGATCACCGGGGAGCTGTTTTTT
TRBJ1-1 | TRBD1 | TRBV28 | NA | CAGTATGQGNTEAFF | TGTGCCGGGACGGCCACGGGACAGGGCAACACTGAAGCTTTCTTT
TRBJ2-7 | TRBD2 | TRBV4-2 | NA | CASSRATSGSSHEQYF | TGTGCCAGCAGCCGGGCGACTAGCGGGAGTTCCCACGAGCAGTACTTC
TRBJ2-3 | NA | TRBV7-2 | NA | CASSLGIVDTQYF | TGTGCCAGCAGCTTAGGCATAGTTGATACGCAGTATTTT
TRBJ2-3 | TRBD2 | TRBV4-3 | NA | CASSQDNLAGGSTFDTQYF | TGCGCCAGCAGCCAAGACAACCTAGCGGGAGGGTCCACCTTTGATACGCAGTATTTT
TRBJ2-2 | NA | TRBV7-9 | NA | CASSFINTGELFF | TGTGCCAGCAGCTTTATTAACACCGGGGAGCTGTTTTTT
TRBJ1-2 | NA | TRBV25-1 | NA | CASSEIHQGGYTF | TGTGCCAGCAGTGAGATACACCAGGGCGGCTACACCTTC
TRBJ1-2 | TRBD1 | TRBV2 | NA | CASSGALGQAIYGYTF | TGTGCCAGCAGTGGGGCCTTGGGACAGGCGATCTATGGCTACACCTTC
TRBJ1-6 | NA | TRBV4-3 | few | CASSQVYRDLNNSPLHF | TGCGCCAGCAGCCAAGTTTACAGGGACCTGAATAATTCACCCCTCCACTTT
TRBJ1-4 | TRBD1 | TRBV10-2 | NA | CASSYETGGEKLFF | TGCGCCAGCAGCTACGAGACAGGGGGTGAAAAACTGTTTTTT
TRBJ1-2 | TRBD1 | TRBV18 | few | CASSPRDSNYGYTF | TGTGCCAGCTCACCTCGGGACAGTAACTATGGCTACACCTTC
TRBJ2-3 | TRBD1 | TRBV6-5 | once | CATSRTGGSTDTQYF | TGTGCCACCTCCCGGACAGGGGGGAGCACAGATACGCAGTATTTT
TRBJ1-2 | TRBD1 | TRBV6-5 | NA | CASRKDRGQYGYTF | TGTGCCAGCAGGAAGGACAGGGGACAGTATGGCTACACCTTC
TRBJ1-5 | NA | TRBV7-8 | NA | CASSFPGANQPQHF | TGTGCCAGCAGCTTTCCGGGTGCCAATCAGCCCCAGCATTTT
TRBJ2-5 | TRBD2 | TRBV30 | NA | CAWSVSGRGETQYF | TGTGCCTGGAGTGTTAGCGGGAGGGGAGAGACCCAGTACTTC
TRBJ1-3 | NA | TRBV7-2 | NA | CASSLDLGTGNTIYF | TGTGCCAGCAGCTTAGATTTGGGAACAGGGAACACCATATATTTT
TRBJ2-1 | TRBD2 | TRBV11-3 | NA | CASSLDSGRGNEQFF | TGTGCCAGCAGCTTAGATAGCGGGAGGGGAAATGAGCAGTTCTTC
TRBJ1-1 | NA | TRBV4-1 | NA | CASSQGAAGGAEAFF | TGCGCCAGCAGCCAAGGGGCTGCTGGGGGGGCTGAAGCTTTCTTT
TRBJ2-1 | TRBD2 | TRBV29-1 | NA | CSVDRASGRLNEQFF | TGCAGCGTTGATAGGGCTAGCGGGAGATTGAATGAGCAGTTCTTC
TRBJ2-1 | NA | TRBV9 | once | CASSVSVEQFF | TGTGCCAGCAGCGTATCGGTAGAGCAGTTCTTC
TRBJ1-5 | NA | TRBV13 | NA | CASSLRGSNQPQHF | TGTGCCAGCAGCTTAAGGGGTAGCAATCAGCCCCAGCATTTT
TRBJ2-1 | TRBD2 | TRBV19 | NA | CASTPSGSTYNEQFF | TGTGCCAGTACCCCTAGCGGGAGTACTTACAATGAGCAGTTCTTC
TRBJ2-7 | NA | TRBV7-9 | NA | CASSLKGGHSEQYF | TGTGCCAGCAGCTTAAAGGGGGGGCACTCCGAGCAGTACTTC
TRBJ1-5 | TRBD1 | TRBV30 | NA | CAWSAGGNQPQHF | TGTGCCTGGAGCGCAGGGGGGAATCAGCCCCAGCATTTT
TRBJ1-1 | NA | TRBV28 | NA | CASSLGRANTEAFF | TGTGCCAGCAGTTTAGGCAGGGCCAACACTGAAGCTTTCTTT
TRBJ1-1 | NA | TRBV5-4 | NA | CASSLAWGENTEAFF | TGTGCCAGCAGCTTGGCTTGGGGGGAGAACACTGAAGCTTTCTTT
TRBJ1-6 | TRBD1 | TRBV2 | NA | CASTNRGLSYNSPLHF | TGTGCCAGCACCAACAGGGGGCTCTCCTATAATTCACCCCTCCACTTT
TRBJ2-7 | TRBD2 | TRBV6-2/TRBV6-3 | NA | CASSPSGRVSYEQYF | TGTGCCAGCAGTCCGAGCGGGAGGGTCTCCTACGAGCAGTACTTC
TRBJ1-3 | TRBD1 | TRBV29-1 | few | CSVGQSSGNTIYF | TGCAGCGTGGGACAGAGCTCTGGAAACACCATATATTTT
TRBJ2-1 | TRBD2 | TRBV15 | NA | CATSRGPGLGNEQFF | TGTGCCACCAGCAGAGGCCCGGGACTAGGCAATGAGCAGTTCTTC
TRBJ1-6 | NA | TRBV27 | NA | CASSFWGQNSPLHF | TGTGCCAGCAGTTTTTGGGGGCAGAATTCACCCCTCCACTTT
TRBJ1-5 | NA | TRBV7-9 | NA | CASSLDGRYEQPQHF | TGTGCCAGCAGCTTGGATGGCAGGTATGAACAGCCCCAGCATTTT
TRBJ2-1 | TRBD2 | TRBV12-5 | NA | CASGLLAGGHEQFF | TGTGCTAGTGGTTTGTTAGCGGGAGGACATGAGCAGTTCTTC
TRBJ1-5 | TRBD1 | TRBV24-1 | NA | CATSGRTGRLVNQPQHF | TGTGCCACCAGTGGCCGGACAGGGAGGTTGGTCAATCAGCCCCAGCATTTT
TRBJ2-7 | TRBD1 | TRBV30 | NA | CAWSVRRTGVTYEQYF | TGTGCCTGGAGTGTACGCAGGACAGGGGTAACCTACGAGCAGTACTTC
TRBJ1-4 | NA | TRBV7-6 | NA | CASSSRIRGEKLFF | TGTGCCAGCAGCTCCCGAATTCGGGGTGAAAAACTGTTTTTT
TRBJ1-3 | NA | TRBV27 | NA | CASSPEAIYF | TGTGCCAGCAGCCCGGAGGCCATATATTTT
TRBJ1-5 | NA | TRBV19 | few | CASWKGGNQPQHF | TGTGCCAGTTGGAAGGGGGGCAATCAGCCCCAGCATTTT
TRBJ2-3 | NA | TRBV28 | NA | CASSSGVGSFRNTDTQYF | TGTGCCAGCAGTTCGGGGGTGGGGAGCTTCCGGAACACAGATACGCAGTATTTT
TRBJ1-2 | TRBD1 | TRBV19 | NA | CASLTGGSSSFNYGYTF | TGTGCCAGCCTGACAGGGGGCAGCTCCTCGTTTAACTATGGCTACACCTTC
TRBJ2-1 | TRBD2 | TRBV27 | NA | CASSPSSGQSYNEQFF | TGTGCCAGCAGTCCTTCTAGCGGGCAATCCTACAATGAGCAGTTCTTC
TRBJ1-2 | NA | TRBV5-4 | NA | CASSLDFNYGYTF | TGTGCCAGCAGTTTGGACTTTAACTATGGCTACACCTTC